This T cell receptor beta chain emerged from a study of Ad26.COV2.S vaccination and SARS-CoV-2 variants. Study information: Enrollment placed the donor in the COV1001 Ad26.COV2.S trial arm.

Using immunoSEQ multiplex PCR, the repertoire was profiled, and TCRdb retains in-frame clones only, with some absent. The table has some 500,000 clones, nearly 90% seen once. Germline values: CDR1 SGHRS, CDR2 YFSETQ. The ends lost 4 bases at V and 8 bases at J; junction bases unmatched: 9. This CDR3 is 14 amino acids long. Treatment here: approximately 18 received Ad26.COV2.S at low or high dose, single or two shots; 5 received placebo; per-sample allocation not given. Day 63 following the first vaccine or placebo injection was when the samples were taken. This receptor was taken from a person aged 18 to 65 who received the Ad26.COV2.S COVID-19 vaccine or a placebo. This chain connects TRBV5-1 to TRBJ2-4; TRBD1 agrees at 7 bases. The sequencing used peripheral blood, collected in a trial of Ad26.COV2.S vaccine versus placebo. CDR3 sequence: CASSPDRVSDIQYF. CDR3 coding DNA: TGCGCCAGCAGCCCTGACAGGGTGTCGGACATTCAGTACTTC.